Below are 22 T cell receptor beta chains sequenced from a single sample in a study of blood T cell repertoires in COVID-19. The method was immunoSEQ multiplex PCR; TCRdb's version includes in-frame clones alone and lacks a portion of them. The sample holds 100,000 to 150,000 clones, 60% to 80% seen once. Sequencing used peripheral blood. The receptors originated from a woman between 65 and 79 years old with acute or convalescent COVID-19.

This chain uses TRBV29-1 with TRBJ1-4, with TRBD1 matching 9 bases. CDR1 and CDR2 (germline): SQVTM, ANQGSEA. J was trimmed by 5 bases and V by 6 bases; bases with no gene match: 4. This CDR3 has 13 amino acids. The CDR3 DNA is TGCAGCGTCGCAGGACAGGGGAATGAAAAACTGTTTTTT. It is translated as CSVAGQGNEKLFF. Full variable domain (remainder filled in from reference TRBV29-1 and TRBJ1-4): SAVISQKPSRDICQRGTSLTIQCQVDSQVTMMFWYRQQPGQSLTLIATANQGSEATYESGFVIDKFPISRPNLTFSTLTVSNMSPEDSSIYLCSVAGQGNEKLFFGSGTQLSVL.

The rearrangement joins TRBV6-5 to TRBJ2-5, with a tentative D call TRBD1 (5 bases). The CDR3 runs to 16 residues. Germline values: CDR1 MNHEY, CDR2 SVGAGI. Trimming took off 2 bases at V and 2 bases at J, with 15 bases between the two ends. This chain's CDR3 is CASSYLGQGVQETQYF. The CDR3 bases are TGTGCCAGCAGTTACCTGGGTCAGGGCGTACAAGAGACCCAGTACTTC.

This clone was observed once. The V and J genes are TRBV11-1 and TRBJ1-1; D is perhaps TRBD1 (6 bases). CDR1 is SGHAT and CDR2 is FQDESV in the germline V gene (reference sequence). V was clipped by 5 bases and J by 6 bases, with 19 bases between them. This CDR3 is built from 15 residues. The CDR3 loop reads CASSHRVGGDAEAFF. As DNA, the CDR3 is TGTGCCAGCAGCCACAGGGTGGGAGGGGACGCTGAAGCTTTCTTT.

This chain uses TRBV15 with TRBJ1-4; 8 bases map to TRBD1. V trimming: 0 bases; J trimming: 0 bases; junction bases outside the gene matches: 9. Looked up from germline, CDR1 is LNHNV and CDR2 is YYDKDF (reference sequence). The CDR3 has 19 amino acids. The CDR3 nucleotides are TGTGCCACCAGCAGAGATTGGAGACAGGGGACGGCAACTAATGAAAAACTGTTTTTT. Protein: CATSRDWRQGTATNEKLFF.

This clone was counted between two and nine times. The chain combines TRBV19 with TRBJ1-5, with no clear D. Trimming took off 3 bases at V and 1 base at J, with 10 bases between the two ends. The V gene's germline CDR1 is LNHDA and CDR2 SQIVND (reference sequence). The CDR3 consists of 15 residues. The CDR3 sequence: CASSIEGRSNQPQHF. CDR3 nucleotide sequence: TGTGCCAGTAGTATCGAGGGCAGGAGCAATCAGCCCCAGCATTTT.

Ten or more counts support this clone. This chain uses TRBV14 with TRBJ1-2; TRBD1 agrees at 8 bases. CDR3 size: 16 residues. After removal of 1 base from V and 2 bases from J, the junction contained 6 bases not matched to a gene. The V gene's germline CDR1 is SGHDN and CDR2 FVKESK. CDR3 loop: CASSQGIQGANYGYTF. As DNA, the CDR3 is TGTGCCAGCAGCCAAGGAATTCAGGGGGCGAACTATGGCTACACCTTC.

The chain combines TRBV7-9 with TRBJ2-5, with TRBD1 matching 11 bases. This CDR3 contains 15 residues. V was clipped by 5 bases and J by 3 bases; unmatched bases: 5. Per the germline V gene, CDR1 is SEHNR and CDR2 is FQNEAQ (reference sequence). The chain's CDR3 is CASSPGQGGEETQYF. In nucleotides, the CDR3 is TGTGCCAGCAGCCCGGGACAGGGGGGAGAAGAGACCCAGTACTTC.

This clone has only a few counts. CDR3 protein: CSVEDDTSGANVLTF. For the CDR3, the DNA is TGCAGCGTTGAAGACGACACCTCTGGGGCCAACGTCCTGACTTTC. The V and J genes are TRBV29-1 and TRBJ2-6; D is unclear. Trimming took off 0 bases at V and 0 bases at J, with 6 bases between the two ends. The CDR3 totals 15 residues. Germline V gives CDR1 SQVTM, CDR2 ANQGSEA.

The V gene is TRBV28, the J gene TRBJ2-7, with 10 bases fitting TRBD2. The V and J ends lost 3 bases and 3 bases, in that order; junction bases with no gene match: 26. CDR1 MDHEN and CDR2 SYDVKM come from the germline V gene. The CDR3 consists of 22 residues. The CDR3: CASSFATESWFQAGGSDYEQYF. CDR3 nucleotide sequence: TGTGCCAGCAGTTTTGCGACAGAATCGTGGTTTCAAGCGGGAGGGTCCGACTACGAGCAGTACTTC.

The table lists this clone with a few counts. The chain has TRBV4-3 and TRBJ1-5; 7 bases map to TRBD1. The V gene end was trimmed by 3 bases and the J gene end by 9 bases; junction bases not matched to a gene: 5. This CDR3 is 13 amino acids long. Germline V gene lookup returns CDR1 LGHNA and CDR2 YSLEER. This CDR3 is CASSQDRTTPQHF. As DNA, the CDR3 is TGCGCCAGCAGCCAGGACAGGACGACGCCCCAGCATTTT.

The gene calls are TRBV3-1 (or the pseudogene TRBV3-2) and TRBJ2-5; possibly TRBD1 for D (5 bases). The germline V and J ends were trimmed by 4 bases and 5 bases, with 14 bases remaining between them. The CDR3 covers 14 residues. CDR1 LGHDT and CDR2 YNNKEL come from the germline V gene (reference sequence). CDR3 in amino acids: CASSLTGTPETQYF. For the CDR3, the DNA is TGTGCCAGCAGCCTTACAGGTACCCCGGAGACCCAGTACTTC.

V and J are TRBV24-1 and TRBJ1-5; 8 bases are a match to TRBD1. J lost 2 bases, V lost 6 bases, and 2 bases had no gene match. This CDR3 has 14 residues. Germline loops: CDR1 KGHDR, CDR2 SFDVKD. The CDR3 spells CATSPGGGNQPQHF. For the CDR3, the DNA is TGTGCCACCAGTCCAGGGGGCGGCAATCAGCCCCAGCATTTT.

This clone has a handful of counts. The V gene is TRBV11-2, the J gene TRBJ1-1; 7 bases map to TRBD1. This CDR3 has 15 amino acids. The germline gives CDR1 SGHAT, CDR2 FQNNGV. Unmatched junction bases numbered 8, after V lost 3 bases and J lost 4 bases. The CDR3 sequence is CASSFGQVGGTEAFF. The CDR3 nucleotides read TGTGCCAGCAGCTTCGGACAGGTGGGGGGCACTGAAGCTTTCTTT.

This chain links TRBV11-2 with TRBJ2-7, with D unresolved. The V end was cut by 0 bases, the J end by 6 bases, with 15 bases between. This CDR3 spans 15 amino acids. Germline CDR1 is SGHAT and CDR2 is FQNNGV. CDR3 residues: CASSLDPGSEREQYF. The CDR3 region has the DNA TGTGCCAGCAGCTTAGACCCCGGGTCTGAGCGCGAGCAGTACTTC.

This rearrangement joins TRBV19 to TRBJ2-5; 10 positions agree with TRBD2. CDR1 LNHDA and CDR2 SQIVND come from the germline V gene (reference sequence). The V segment lost 6 bases and the J segment 1 base; nucleotides outside the gene matches: 5. The CDR3 is 15 residues long. In DNA, the CDR3 is TGTGCCAGTAGGACCCAGCGGGGGGGCCAAGAGACCCAGTACTTC. This translates into CASRTQRGGQETQYF. The full variable domain, its missing parts supplied by reference TRBV19 and TRBJ2-5, is DGGITQSPKYLFRKEGQNVTLSCEQNLNHDAMYWYRQDPGQGLRLIYYSQIVNDFQKGDIAEGYSVSREKKESFPLTVTSAQKNPTAFYLCASRTQRGGQETQYFGPGTRLLVL.

In this sample, this clone turned up once. The gene calls are TRBV4-1 and TRBJ1-2; a weak D match, TRBD1 (5 bases). Germline V gene sequence: CDR1 MGHRA, CDR2 YSYEKL. Trimming cost V 4 bases and J 3 bases, with 15 bases left between them. CDR3 size: 15 residues. The CDR3 spells CASSPGPLGDYGYTF. The CDR3 nucleotides are TGCGCCAGCAGCCCCGGGCCTCTAGGGGACTATGGCTACACCTTC.

This chain uses TRBV5-5 with TRBJ2-3, with D possibly being TRBD1 (6 bases). The CDR3 totals 15 residues. Germline V gene sequence: CDR1 SGHKS, CDR2 YYEKEE (reference sequence). Trimming took off 0 bases at V and 0 bases at J, with 8 bases between the two ends. The CDR3 nucleotides read TGTGCCAGCAGCTTGGCCCAGGGGAGCACAGATACGCAGTATTTT. This codes for CASSLAQGSTDTQYF.

The chain recombines TRBV4-3 with TRBJ2-7; 7 positions match TRBD1. This CDR3 is 16 amino acids long. After removal of 0 bases from V and 0 bases from J, the junction contained 5 bases not matched to a gene. Germline V CDR1 and CDR2: LGHNA, YSLEER. CDR3 in DNA: TGCGCCAGCAGCCAAGAATACAGGGGCCTCTCCTACGAGCAGTACTTC. Protein product: CASSQEYRGLSYEQYF.

The V call is TRBV23-1, the J call TRBJ2-5, with D possibly matching TRBD2 (7 bases). TRBV23-1 is classed as an ORF, of uncertain function. The CDR3 spans 16 residues. With 11 bases removed from V and 5 bases from J, the gap between germline ends came to 27 bases. The DNA for the CDR3 is TGCGCCTTCCCCCGGGACATATATTTCGGGGGGGAGACCCAGTACTTC. The encoded protein is CAFPRDIYFGGETQYF.

The chain recombines TRBV14 with TRBJ1-1, with TRBD1 matching over 9 bases. V lost 0 bases to trimming and J lost 5 bases; unmatched junction nucleotides: 13. Germline values: CDR1 SGHDN, CDR2 FVKESK. There are 18 residues in the CDR3. This chain's CDR3 is CASSQDRGTGRSRTEAFF. The CDR3 nucleotides read TGTGCCAGCAGCCAAGATCGGGGGACAGGGCGGTCGCGAACTGAAGCTTTCTTT.

This clone was observed a handful of times. The chain is built from TRBV24-1 and TRBJ2-7, with TRBD1 matching over 8 bases. The CDR3 is 18 residues long. J was trimmed by 0 bases and V by 1 base; bases with no gene match: 10. Per germline, CDR1 KGHDR and CDR2 SFDVKD. The CDR3 here is CATSDFGQGEHSSYEQYF. The DNA for the CDR3 is TGTGCCACCAGTGATTTTGGACAGGGAGAACACAGCTCCTACGAGCAGTACTTC.

This clone was recorded only once. The V call is TRBV7-9, the J call TRBJ2-7; 11 positions agree with TRBD1. The germline CDR1 and CDR2 sequences are SEHNR and FQNEAQ (reference sequence). The CDR3 loop spans 14 amino acids. J was trimmed by 4 bases and V by 7 bases; bases with no gene match: 6. In nucleotides, the CDR3 is TGTGCCAGCACCCGGACAGGGGGCGTTTACGAGCAGTACTTC. The encoded protein is CASTRTGGVYEQYF.